This T cell receptor beta chain originates from a study of molecular identifiers for immune sequencing clone quantification (dated by TCRdb to about 2018). A note on the overall study: For a replicate experiment, RNA from roughly 20,000 or 100,000 naive CD8 T cells was divided into five aliquots, of which four were sequenced. This methods study used CD8 T cells to benchmark TCR RNA copy counting and molecular-identifier clustering-based TCR repertoire sequencing (MIDCIRS). Overall results and qualifications from the work: Even against a background of 850,000 to 1,000,000 naive CD8 T cells, spiked-in Jurkat TCR RNA amounting to a single cell's worth was reported to be detectable. In CMV-specific effector cells, over 97% of molecules were held by clones above 20 RNA copies, whereas under 1% of molecules were held by such clones in naive cells. Spiked-in Jurkat TCR RNA (approximately eleven copies' worth), which is not part of the donor repertoire, was contained in the naive libraries. Modeling gave around 3 recovered TCR RNA copies per cell versus around 10 by digital PCR, implying roughly 29% capture efficiency. When barcode sub-clustering was omitted, TCR diversity was inflated by chimeric consensus sequences, with chimeras reaching as high as 47%. The sizes of highly expanded clones could end up underestimated when identical TCR molecules share a barcode.

Note on this clonotype: Its antigen is unknown. Qualities for individual bases were not recorded, and no much larger clone is one base off.

Preparation of the library involved PCR. The reads were generated on a NextSeq 500. Bulk TCR libraries were made following a previously described method, with the TCR primers given in Table S5. Purification of total RNA was performed with the Qiagen AllPrep DNA/RNA kit. Reads from multiple sequencing runs of the same library were pooled before analysis. As for the original processing: Reads were retained only if their TCR constant sequence matched exactly, and those retained reads were trimmed to 150 nt and grouped according to their 12-nt molecular barcodes. Reads inside each barcode group were sub-clustered using a 15% Levenshtein threshold, and a quality-weighted consensus sequence was constructed for each RNA molecule. Non-functional sequences were removed, as were lower-count sequences one edit away from another. On the basis of fitting two negative binomial distributions, barcode sub-clusters with fewer than 20% of the maximum read count were discarded. TCRdb reworked the public reads: Q25 trimming with fastp, MiXCR clone assembly, productive beta chains retained. Every distinct CDR3 protein forms one entry, paired with its most common genes and DNA. TCRdb, not the original authors, processed these V and J calls. The sample data list hundreds of thousands of distinct CDR3 sequences, and about 25% of these were observed just once. Of the sample, 0.7% to 0.95% is held by the ten largest clones.

Naive CD8 T cell libraries were made from around 18,000 to 910,000 sorted cells using 10%, 30% or 50% of purified RNA. Naive CD8 T cells were FACS-sorted as CD8+CD4-CCR7+CD45RA+ on a BD FACSAria II into RLT Plus buffer. To test detection sensitivity, Jurkat RNA equivalent to approximately ten TCR copies was spiked into samples of roughly 18,000-1,000,000 naive CD8 T cells. CD8 T cells were enriched with RosetteSep CD8+ T Cell Enrichment Cocktail and Ficoll-Paque, followed by ACK red cell lysis. The V and J ends are trimmed by 0 bases and 8 bases, leaving 13 bases between them. Based on the germline V gene, the CDR1 and CDR2 sequences are LGHNA and YSLEER. Including cysteine and phenylalanine, the CDR3 has 14 amino acids. The read is trimmed to its CDR3 DNA, 42 bases read in frame from base 1.

This receptor was obtained from a human donor in good health. Some libraries in this study had Jurkat cell RNA spiked in. The sequence links TRBV4-3 to TRBJ1-1, with TRBD1 tentatively as D gene (6 bases match). Sequencing was done on a sample of naive CD8+ T cells from blood, with Jurkat cell RNA spiked in. The sample's cell subset or site label, in plain terms: FACS-sorted CD8+CD4-CCR7+CD45RA+ naive T cells. CDR3 loop: CASSQDRRGEEAFF. The nucleotides are TGCGCCAGCAGCCAAGATCGCAGGGGCGAGGAAGCTTTCTTT.